Following are 3 T cell receptor beta chains from one sample sequenced in a study of neoadjuvant nivolumab and ipilimumab in lung cancer. Measured with immunoSEQ multiplex PCR; TCRdb has only the in-frame clones, and not every one. Found here are roughly 730 clones, roughly nine tenths of them singletons; the top ten hold about 2%. The source was adjacent normal lung tissue, collected after neoadjuvant nivolumab, alone or with ipilimumab, at or shortly before surgery. These receptors came from an adult with non-small cell lung cancer.

In DNA, the CDR3 is TGTGCCATCACTGCGGACAGATTGAACACTGAAGCTTTCTTT. It specifies CAITADRLNTEAFF. This chain links TRBV10-3 with TRBJ1-1; D possibly corresponds to TRBD1 (6 bases). V lost 7 bases, J lost 0 bases, and 12 bases lay in between. The V gene's germline CDR1 is ENHRY and CDR2 SYGVKD. This CDR3 is 14 amino acids long.

The chain is built from TRBV18 and TRBJ1-1; the D gene is possibly TRBD1 (5 bases). CDR1 KGHSH and CDR2 LQKENI come from the germline V gene. This CDR3 has 16 amino acids. V was shortened by 4 bases and J by 5 bases, with 20 bases between the two germline ends. The CDR3 DNA sequence: TGTGCCAGCTCACGCGGTGGGACCCACATTAAGACTGAAGCTTTCTTT. Protein sequence: CASSRGGTHIKTEAFF.

The chain couples TRBV6-6 to TRBJ2-7; D is unresolved. Trimming removed 6 bases from V and 0 bases from J, with 12 bases in between. CDR1 MNHNY and CDR2 SVGAGI come from the germline V gene (reference sequence). This CDR3 region has 14 residues. The CDR3 loop reads CASSPRWDSYEQYF. CDR3 bases: TGTGCCAGCAGCCCCCGGTGGGACTCCTACGAGCAGTACTTC.